Presented here are 30 T cell receptor beta chains from one specimen sequenced in a study of blood T cell repertoires in COVID-19. Some clones are missing from TCRdb's copy, which holds only in-frame ones; the method was immunoSEQ multiplex PCR. The sample contains approximately 240,000 clones, roughly 90% of which appear only once. Source material: peripheral blood. These receptors came from a woman between 40 and 55 years old who had recovered from COVID-19.

This clone was observed a single time. The J gene is TRBJ2-3, the V gene TRBV19; 13 bases fit TRBD2. Germline CDR1 reads LNHDA; CDR2 reads SQIVND (reference sequence). V was pared by 4 bases and J by 0 bases, with 10 bases of the junction left unmatched. The CDR3 length is 19 residues. CDR3 region: CASSKTWTSGSGSTDTQYF. DNA for the CDR3: TGTGCCAGTAGTAAAACCTGGACTAGCGGGAGTGGGAGCACAGATACGCAGTATTTT.

This chain links TRBV6-6 with TRBJ2-7; D possibly corresponds to TRBD1 (5 bases). CDR3 length: 14 residues. The V gene lost 2 bases and the J gene lost 3 bases, with 11 bases spanning the gap. Germline lookup yields CDR1 MNHNY and CDR2 SVGAGI (reference sequence). The CDR3 reads CASSYRQGNYEQYF. DNA of the CDR3: TGTGCCAGCAGTTACCGCCAGGGCAACTACGAGCAGTACTTC.

This chain joins TRBV5-4 and TRBJ2-1; 7 positions agree with TRBD2. Looked up from germline, CDR1 is SGHNT and CDR2 is YYREEE (reference sequence). V was clipped by 2 bases and J by 8 bases; unmatched bases: 7. The CDR3 loop spans 14 amino acids. The CDR3 loop is CASSFMSGRDEQFF. For the CDR3, the DNA is TGTGCCAGCAGCTTCATGTCAGGGAGGGATGAGCAGTTCTTC.

The chain recombines TRBV6-6 with TRBJ1-5; D gene unclear. The CDR3 runs to 14 residues. CDR1 is MNHNY and CDR2 is SVGAGI in the germline V gene (reference sequence). V lost 5 bases and J lost 6, with 14 bases in between. The CDR3 bases are TGTGCCAGCAGTGACGGGATAGGAAGTCAGCCCCAGCATTTT. Translation: CASSDGIGSQPQHF.

The sample holds one count of this clone. The V call is TRBV5-1, the J call TRBJ2-6, with D uncertain. Germline V lookup: CDR1 SGHRS, CDR2 YFSETQ. This CDR3 is built from 19 residues. The ends were cut back, 0 bases at V and 0 bases at J, with 16 bases in the middle. The CDR3 nucleotides read TGCGCCAGCAGCTTGGCACAGAATCGGTTTGGCTCTGGGGCCAACGTCCTGACTTTC. It yields the protein CASSLAQNRFGSGANVLTF.

The rearrangement links TRBV5-6 to TRBJ1-4; perhaps TRBD1 as D (6 bases). CDR1 and CDR2 (germline): SGHDT, YYEEEE. V was pared by 5 bases and J by 0 bases, with 14 bases between. The CDR3 is 16 residues long. The CDR3 sequence: CASSRLQGTTNEKLFF. The DNA of the CDR3 is TGTGCCAGCAGTCGACTCCAGGGGACAACTAATGAAAAACTGTTTTTT.

The V gene is TRBV28, the J gene TRBJ2-7; D is undetermined. Trimming removed 6 bases from V and 6 bases from J, with 15 bases in between. There are 13 residues in the CDR3. Germline assignment: CDR1 MDHEN and CDR2 SYDVKM. The CDR3 bases are TGTGCCAGCAGCGTCCACGGAGTACCCGAGCAGTACTTC. This translates into CASSVHGVPEQYF.

V is TRBV11-2 and J is TRBJ1-3, with unresolved D. From germline, CDR1 is SGHAT and CDR2 FQNNGV. The CDR3 covers 16 residues. Trimming removed 5 bases from V and 0 bases from J, with 14 bases in between. As DNA, the CDR3 is TGTGCCAGCAGCGCTAGAGGCGGGAGCTCTGGAAACACCATATATTTT. Protein: CASSARGGSSGNTIYF.

The CDR3 loop is CASRGTGGTTGELFF. The CDR3 DNA sequence: TGTGCCAGTAGGGGGACAGGGGGTACCACCGGGGAGCTGTTTTTT. The chain links TRBV7-2 to TRBJ2-2; 11 bases are a match to TRBD1. Germline values: CDR1 SGHTA, CDR2 FQGNSA. The CDR3 loop spans 15 amino acids. V lost 9 bases and J lost 4; bases outside the gene matches: 7.

This clone was recorded once. CDR3 in amino acids: CSVGRVQETQYF. DNA for the CDR3: TGCAGCGTTGGGAGGGTTCAAGAGACCCAGTACTTC. This chain links TRBV29-1 with TRBJ2-5; TRBD2 is a possible D gene (6 bases). The CDR3 sequence is 12 residues long. Looked up from germline, CDR1 is SQVTM and CDR2 is ANQGSEA. V was cut by 4 bases and J by 2 bases, with 8 bases left in between.

The chain uses TRBV6-2 or TRBV6-3 and TRBJ1-5; D gene unclear. Germline CDR1 reads MNHEY; CDR2 reads SVGEGT. Trimming stripped 5 bases from V and 7 bases from J, with 9 bases between. CDR3 length: 12 residues. The CDR3 region has the DNA TGTGCCAGCAGTAACCCGGGGCAGCCCCAGCATTTT. The encoded protein is CASSNPGQPQHF.

CDR3 protein: CATSNRGSGTEAFF. The CDR3 DNA reads as TGTGCCACCAGTAACAGGGGGAGTGGCACTGAAGCTTTCTTT. The chain employs TRBV15 and TRBJ1-1; 8 bases agree with TRBD1. Germline CDR1 LNHNV, CDR2 YYDKDF (reference sequence). The CDR3 totals 14 residues. J was trimmed by 4 bases and V by 6 bases; bases with no gene match: 7.

This clone appeared once. The CDR3 spells CSARVLNEQFF. CDR3 DNA sequence: TGCAGTGCTCGGGTCCTCAATGAGCAGTTCTTC. The chain combines TRBV20-1 with TRBJ2-1; D is ambiguous. The CDR3 spans 11 residues. The V and J ends lost 5 bases and 6 bases respectively, with 8 bases between them. Germline V lookup: CDR1 DFQATT, CDR2 SNEGSKA (reference sequence).

This chain links TRBV11-2 with TRBJ1-5; 9 bases are shared with TRBD1. Trimming cost V 5 bases and J 7 bases; bases outside gene matches: 3. The CDR3 runs 13 residues. CDR1 and CDR2 from the germline V gene are SGHAT and FQNNGV. CDR3: CASSRDRDQPQHF. In nucleotides, the CDR3 is TGTGCCAGCAGCCGGGACAGGGACCAGCCCCAGCATTTT. Together with reference TRBV11-2 and TRBJ1-5, the CDR3 gives the full variable domain: EAGVAQSPRYKIIEKRQSVAFWCNPISGHATLYWYQQILGQGPKLLIQFQNNGVVDDSQLPKDRFSAERLKGVDSTLKIQPAKLEDSAVYLCASSRDRDQPQHFGDGTRLSIL.

The V call is TRBV9, the J call TRBJ2-3; 8 nucleotides align to TRBD2. The germline V gene encodes CDR1 SGDLS and CDR2 YYNGEE. J lost 3 bases, V lost 0 bases, and 3 bases had no gene match. The CDR3 is made up of 15 amino acids. The CDR3 region is CASSVAGGATDTQYF. The CDR3 DNA is TGTGCCAGCAGCGTAGCGGGGGGGGCAACAGATACGCAGTATTTT.

The DNA of the CDR3 is TGTGCCAGCAGCTTAGGCTCGGACTTGGGGCAGTATTTT. It encodes CASSLGSDLGQYF. The chain recombines TRBV7-2 with TRBJ2-3; a possible D gene is TRBD2 (5 bases). Trimming left V 1 base short and J 11 bases short, with 13 bases between. The CDR3 spans 13 residues. Germline V gives CDR1 SGHTA, CDR2 FQGNSA. Full variable domain (remainder filled in from reference TRBV7-2 and TRBJ2-3): GAGVSQSPSNKVTEKGKDVELRCDPISGHTALYWYRQSLGQGLEFLIYFQGNSAPDKSGLPSDRFSAERTGGSVSTLTIQRTQQEDSAVYLCASSLGSDLGQYFGPGTRLTVL.

This sequence joins TRBV11-3 and TRBJ2-7; D perhaps matches TRBD1 (6 bases). The CDR3 contains 14 residues. Germline CDR1 and CDR2: SGHNT and YENEEA. V gave up 5 bases and J gave up 4 bases, with 15 bases separating them. CDR3: CASSTNRVGYEQYF. For the CDR3, the DNA is TGTGCCAGCAGCACAAACAGGGTGGGGTACGAGCAGTACTTC. The full variable domain, with the rest looked up from reference TRBV11-3 and TRBJ2-7, is EAGVVQSPRYKIIEKKQPVAFWCNPISGHNTLYWYLQNLGQGPELLIRYENEEAVDDSQLPKDRFSAERLKGVDSTLKIQPAELGDSAVYLCASSTNRVGYEQYFGPGTRLTVT.

The rearrangement joins TRBV6-6 to TRBJ2-7; D possibly corresponds to TRBD2 (5 bases). V was shortened by 2 bases and J by 4 bases, with 18 bases between the two germline ends. The germline gives CDR1 MNHNY, CDR2 SVGAGI (reference sequence). The CDR3 runs to 16 residues. The CDR3 coding sequence is TGTGCCAGCAGTTACGAGAAGCCGGGGTTGCATTACGAGCAGTACTTC. Protein: CASSYEKPGLHYEQYF.

In this sample, this clone turned up once. The chain links TRBV5-1 to TRBJ2-2, with 8 bases aligning to TRBD1. Germline lookup yields CDR1 SGHRS and CDR2 YFSETQ. The ends lost 0 bases at V and 5 bases at J; junction bases unmatched: 9. CDR3 length: 17 amino acids. The CDR3 nucleotides are TGCGCCAGCAGCTTGGCCAATGCGGGACAGGCAACCGGGGAGCTGTTTTTT. It specifies CASSLANAGQATGELFF.

This chain uses TRBV11-3 with TRBJ2-5; D gene uncertain. The length of the CDR3 is 14 residues. Trimming shortened V by 1 base and J by 1 base, and 7 bases separated the two germline ends. Germline CDR1 reads SGHNT; CDR2 reads YENEEA. CDR3 coding DNA: TGTGCCAGCAGCTTAGTTACTTTCCAAGAGACCCAGTACTTC. It translates to CASSLVTFQETQYF.

The rearrangement links TRBV6-5 to TRBJ2-7; TRBD2 is a possible D gene (6 bases). This CDR3 spans 16 amino acids. Deletions cut 0 bases from V and 1 base from J, with 13 bases between. Looked up from germline, CDR1 is MNHEY and CDR2 is SVGAGI. CDR3 DNA: TGTGCCAGCAGTTACTCGCGGAATAGCGGTTCCTACGAGCAGTACTTC. Its protein is CASSYSRNSGSYEQYF.

The chain combines TRBV5-8 with TRBJ2-7, with 9 bases that match TRBD1. Germline CDR1 reads SGHTS; CDR2 reads YDEGEE. The CDR3 covers 15 residues. V lost 0 bases to trimming and J lost 11 bases; unmatched junction nucleotides: 12. The CDR3 DNA reads TGTGCCAGCAGCTTGGTTGGGACAGGGCAATGGACGGAGTACTTC. Translating it yields CASSLVGTGQWTEYF.

There are a few counts of this clone. This chain links TRBV6-2 or TRBV6-3 with TRBJ1-1, with a tentative D call TRBD1 (5 bases). The CDR3 is made up of 14 amino acids. Trimming pared 6 bases from V and 6 bases from J, leaving 17 bases between. Per the germline V gene, CDR1 is MNHEY and CDR2 is SVGEGT. In nucleotides, the CDR3 is TGTGCCAGCAGCCGGATGAAACCGGGGGCTGAAGCTTTCTTT. It encodes CASSRMKPGAEAFF.

V and J are TRBV6-1 and TRBJ2-7; tentatively, D is TRBD1 (6 bases). The V gene lost 0 bases and the J gene lost 5 bases, with 17 bases spanning the gap. Germline V gives CDR1 MNHNS, CDR2 SASEGT. The CDR3 has 16 amino acids. The CDR3 region is CASSEALLGAGDEQYF. The DNA for the CDR3 is TGTGCCAGCAGTGAAGCGCTTCTTGGGGCAGGGGACGAGCAGTACTTC.

This clone was counted between two and nine times. The rearrangement links TRBV18 to TRBJ1-4, with D possibly matching TRBD1 (6 bases). The germline V gene has CDR1 KGHSH and CDR2 LQKENI. CDR3 size: 13 residues. V was shortened by 2 bases and J by 8 bases, with 9 bases between the two germline ends. CDR3 coding DNA: TGTGCCAGCTCACCATCAGGGGACGAAAAACTGTTTTTT. Protein: CASSPSGDEKLFF.

The chain combines TRBV10-3 with TRBJ2-7, with D perhaps matching TRBD1 (6 bases). Germline V lookup: CDR1 ENHRY, CDR2 SYGVKD. Trimming pared 11 bases from V and 6 bases from J, leaving 14 bases between. This CDR3 contains 11 residues. CDR3 nucleotide sequence: TGTGCCCACGGGGAAGGGGGCGAGCAGTACTTC. Protein product: CAHGEGGEQYF.

This clone was counted a single time. V usage is TRBV7-3 and J usage is TRBJ2-3; 14 bases map to TRBD2. CDR1 is SGHTA, CDR2 FQGTGA, per germline. The CDR3 loop spans 17 amino acids. With V trimmed by 3 bases and J by 4 bases, 6 bases remained unmatched. The CDR3 here is CASSFGTSGRGPDTQYF. DNA of the CDR3: TGTGCCAGCAGCTTTGGGACTAGCGGGAGAGGCCCAGATACGCAGTATTTT.

The chain recombines TRBV11-2 with TRBJ2-7, with 15 bases lining up with TRBD2. Trimming at V came to 0 bases and at J to 6 bases, leaving 3 bases not matched to a gene. CDR3 length: 16 amino acids. Germline assignment: CDR1 SGHAT and CDR2 FQNNGV. CDR3 in DNA: TGTGCCAGCAGCTTAGATCGGGGACTAGCGGGAGGCGAGCAGTACTTC. Protein: CASSLDRGLAGGEQYF.

J is TRBJ2-3 and V is TRBV6-5; a weak D match, TRBD2 (6 bases). Germline loops: CDR1 MNHEY, CDR2 SVGAGI. Between the trimmed V and J ends, which lost 7 bases and 3 bases, there was a span of 11 bases. The CDR3 loop spans 13 amino acids. In nucleotides, the CDR3 is TGTGCCAGCACCGGGAGCCGAACAGATACGCAGTATTTT. This codes for CASTGSRTDTQYF.

This chain links TRBV28 with TRBJ2-7; 8 bases map to TRBD2. There are 15 residues in the CDR3. Germline V lookup: CDR1 MDHEN, CDR2 SYDVKM. With 8 bases clipped from V and 0 bases from J, the junction kept 9 bases outside the gene matches. CDR3 sequence (DNA): TGTGCCAGCGCCCGGCGGGGGGTTGGCTCCTACGAGCAGTACTTC. Amino acids: CASARRGVGSYEQYF.